These 21 T cell receptor beta chains originate from one sample sequenced in a study of T cells in localized non-small cell lung cancer. Some clones are missing from TCRdb's copy, which holds only in-frame ones; the method was immunoSEQ multiplex PCR. Among 30,000 or so clones, 87% were seen once, and the ten largest hold 6.8%. The sample was peripheral blood, taken before any cancer treatment. These receptors were obtained from a male donor aged 60 or over with stage I lung adenocarcinoma.

The rearrangement joins TRBV19 to TRBJ1-5; no reliable D call. V was shortened by 3 bases and J by 2 bases, with 8 bases between the two germline ends. The CDR3 is made up of 14 amino acids. Germline CDR1 is LNHDA and CDR2 is SQIVND (reference sequence). CDR3 residues: CASSMTSGNQPQHF. CDR3 sequence (DNA): TGTGCCAGTAGTATGACCAGTGGCAATCAGCCCCAGCATTTT.

This chain joins TRBV9 and TRBJ2-6; D not resolved. Germline V gene lookup returns CDR1 SGDLS and CDR2 YYNGEE. The CDR3 consists of 15 residues. With 0 bases removed from V and 0 bases from J, the gap between germline ends came to 4 bases. DNA of the CDR3: TGTGCCAGCAGCGTAGGGGTCTCTGGGGCCAACGTCCTGACTTTC. Its translation is CASSVGVSGANVLTF.

The rearrangement links TRBV5-1 to TRBJ2-1; maybe TRBD1 (6 bases). Germline V gene sequence: CDR1 SGHRS, CDR2 YFSETQ. V was cut by 7 bases and J by 4 bases, with 18 bases left in between. The CDR3 has 15 residues. The DNA of the CDR3 is TGCGCCAGCCGCGTAGAGGGGGAGTCTTACAATGAGCAGTTCTTC. This encodes CASRVEGESYNEQFF.

The rearrangement links TRBV18 to TRBJ2-3; 11 bases agree with TRBD2. After removal of 3 bases from V and 1 base from J, the junction contained 0 bases not matched to a gene. The CDR3 length is 15 residues. Germline CDR1 reads KGHSH; CDR2 reads LQKENI. This chain's CDR3 is CASSPGLAGTDTQYF. The CDR3, as DNA: TGTGCCAGCTCACCGGGACTAGCGGGCACAGATACGCAGTATTTT.

This rearrangement joins TRBV2 to TRBJ2-3; 15 nucleotides align to TRBD2. Germline V CDR1 and CDR2: SNHLY, FYNNEI. This CDR3 has 19 amino acids. The V gene end was trimmed by 5 bases and the J gene end by 1 base; junction bases not matched to a gene: 10. In DNA form, the CDR3 reads TGTGCCAGCAGTCCGGGACTAGCGGGGGGTATCTCGGGCACAGATACGCAGTATTTT. Residues: CASSPGLAGGISGTDTQYF.

The chain uses TRBV19 and TRBJ1-1, with D possibly being TRBD1 (6 bases). The CDR3 loop spans 15 amino acids. Germline values: CDR1 LNHDA, CDR2 SQIVND (reference sequence). V was pared by 7 bases and J by 4 bases, with 19 bases between. CDR3 nucleotides: TGTGCCAGTATTTCAGGGTTGGGCAGGGGCACTGAAGCTTTCTTT. As protein: CASISGLGRGTEAFF.

In DNA, the CDR3 is TGTGCCAGCAGCTTAGGGCCGACAGGAAAAGATGAAAAACTGTTTTTT. It yields the protein CASSLGPTGKDEKLFF. V gene TRBV7-2 combines with J gene TRBJ1-4, with a possible D match to TRBD1 (6 bases). The V gene lost 1 base and the J gene lost 6 bases, with 15 bases spanning the gap. Germline loops: CDR1 SGHTA, CDR2 FQGNSA. The CDR3 loop spans 16 amino acids.

The chain has TRBV28 and TRBJ2-5; TRBD2 agrees at 15 bases. Germline V gene lookup returns CDR1 MDHEN and CDR2 SYDVKM. The CDR3 runs 16 residues. V dropped 6 bases and J dropped 7; count of bases not matched to a gene: 9. CDR3 region: CASRRGTSGGYWTQYF. As DNA, the CDR3 is TGTGCCAGCAGGCGAGGGACTAGCGGGGGGTACTGGACCCAGTACTTC. Using reference TRBV28 and TRBJ2-5 for the parts outside the CDR3, the full variable domain is DVKVTQSSRYLVKRTGEKVFLECVQDMDHENMFWYRQDPGLGLRLIYFSYDVKMKEKGDIPEGYSVSREKKERFSLILESASTNQTSMYLCASRRGTSGGYWTQYFGPGTRLLVL.

The chain carries TRBV6-5 and TRBJ1-6, with TRBD1 matching over 10 bases. V lost 0 bases to trimming and J lost 7 bases; unmatched junction nucleotides: 3. The CDR3 is 16 residues long. The germline CDR1 and CDR2 sequences are MNHEY and SVGAGI. The CDR3 loop reads CASSYSMGQGNSPLHF. As DNA, the CDR3 is TGTGCCAGCAGTTACTCGATGGGACAGGGGAATTCACCCCTCCACTTT.

The chain couples TRBV5-3 to TRBJ2-3; 10 nucleotides align to TRBD1. TRBV5-3 is an open reading frame whose function is uncertain. The junction had 8 bases not matched to a gene; V was cut back by 3 bases and J by 4 bases. This CDR3 region has 16 residues. The CDR3 DNA reads as TGTGCCAGAAGCTGGGCCGGGACAGGGGCCCCAGATACGCAGTATTTT. It is translated as CARSWAGTGAPDTQYF.

This clone has just one count. The chain uses TRBV18 and TRBJ2-3, with 8 positions matching TRBD2. This CDR3 region has 19 residues. Trimming cost V 3 bases and J 2 bases; bases outside gene matches: 16. Germline V gene data show CDR1 as KGHSH and CDR2 as LQKENI. CDR3 sequence reads: CASSPTGSVKRGLTDTQYF. For the CDR3, the DNA is TGTGCCAGCTCACCTACGGGTAGTGTAAAGCGGGGGCTCACAGATACGCAGTATTTT.

The rearrangement joins TRBV30 to TRBJ2-7; 8 bases fit TRBD2. Looked up from germline, CDR1 is GTSNPN and CDR2 is SVGIG (reference sequence). The CDR3 loop spans 14 amino acids. Trimming at V came to 5 bases and at J to 2 bases, leaving 8 bases not matched to a gene. CDR3 loop: CAWGGPTSAYEQYF. CDR3 DNA sequence: TGTGCCTGGGGGGGCCCGACTAGCGCCTACGAGCAGTACTTC.

CDR3 nucleotides: TGCGCCAGCAGCCAAGCCTTTGACCGATACGAAGAGTACTTC. Its protein product is CASSQAFDRYEEYF. This rearrangement joins TRBV4-1 to TRBJ2-7, with D hard to call. This CDR3 has 14 amino acids. CDR1 MGHRA and CDR2 YSYEKL come from the germline V gene. V lost 1 base and J 11 bases, leaving 18 bases between the germline ends.

The sample holds a few counts of this clone. V usage is TRBV4-3 and J usage is TRBJ1-3, with D uncertain. The CDR3 length is 15 residues. V was pared by 2 bases and J by 7 bases, with 15 bases between. In germline, CDR1 is LGHNA, CDR2 YSLEER. This chain's CDR3 is CASSQLTAGFNTIYF. CDR3 nucleotide sequence: TGCGCCAGCAGCCAACTCACCGCGGGGTTCAACACCATATATTTT.

The CDR3 bases are TGTGCCAGTAGTCTCTTTGGGCGGGACAGCACAGATACGCAGTATTTT. As protein: CASSLFGRDSTDTQYF. This chain joins TRBV19 and TRBJ2-3; TRBD2 might be the D (6 bases). Trimming left V 5 bases short and J 0 bases short, with 15 bases between. CDR3 length: 16 residues. Germline V gene lookup returns CDR1 LNHDA and CDR2 SQIVND (reference sequence).

This chain uses TRBV5-1 with TRBJ2-5, with D possibly being TRBD2 (5 bases). This CDR3 spans 15 amino acids. The germline V gene encodes CDR1 SGHRS and CDR2 YFSETQ. V lost 5 bases, J lost 1 base, and 15 bases lay in between. CDR3 DNA: TGCGCCAGCAGTTATACTCCGGGGAGCCAAGAGACCCAGTACTTC. It is translated as CASSYTPGSQETQYF.

The V gene is TRBV7-8, the J gene TRBJ2-7, with D possibly TRBD1 on 7 matching bases. CDR3 size: 14 residues. CDR1 SGHVS and CDR2 FQNEAQ come from the germline V gene. V was pared by 4 bases and J by 5 bases, with 15 bases between. DNA for the CDR3: TGTGCCAGCAGCTCATATACAGGGGAGGACGAGCAGTACTTC. This codes for CASSSYTGEDEQYF.

The chain joins TRBV28 to TRBJ1-1, with unresolved D. Between the trimmed V and J ends, which lost 8 bases and 3 bases, there was a span of 13 bases. This CDR3 comprises 13 residues. Germline loops: CDR1 MDHEN, CDR2 SYDVKM. The CDR3 region has the DNA TGTGCCAGCCGGTCCTATCATTACACTGAAGCTTTCTTT. It specifies CASRSYHYTEAFF.

The CDR3 nucleotides are TGCGCCAGCAGTGAGCGGGGCAGGGTCTCCTACAATGAGCAGTTCTTC. It translates to CASSERGRVSYNEQFF. V and J are TRBV10-2 and TRBJ2-1; D might be TRBD1 or TRBD2, each matching 5 bases. The germline V gene has CDR1 WSHSY and CDR2 SAAADI. V lost 2 bases and J 0 bases, leaving 11 bases between the germline ends. The length of the CDR3 is 16 residues.

This clone was detected once. V is TRBV6-1 and J is TRBJ2-3, with TRBD2 matching 7 bases. J gave up 1 base and V 2 bases, and 3 bases lay outside the gene matches. The CDR3 consists of 15 residues. CDR1 is MNHNS and CDR2 is SASEGT in the germline V gene. CDR3 region: CASSEMGGGTDTQYF. CDR3 DNA: TGTGCCAGCAGTGAAATGGGGGGGGGCACAGATACGCAGTATTTT.

This clone was counted between two and nine times. The V call is TRBV6-5, the J call TRBJ1-1; tentatively, D is TRBD1 (5 bases). Trimming shortened V by 7 bases and J by 2 bases, and 11 bases separated the two germline ends. The CDR3 sequence is 13 residues long. Germline V gene lookup returns CDR1 MNHEY and CDR2 SVGAGI. CDR3 loop: CASTGQFNTEAFF. The CDR3, as DNA: TGTGCCAGCACAGGGCAATTTAACACTGAAGCTTTCTTT.